The 27 T cell receptor beta chains reported below all come from one sample, sequenced in a study of T cell repertoires in cytomegalovirus infection. One entry per CDR3 protein results from TCRdb running MiXCR on the reads. The sample holds more than 650,000 distinct CDR3 sequences, 35% to 45% seen once. The material sequenced was PBMCs. The receptors stem from a human donor in good health (CMV status not recorded). Some clones in this sample may be carry-over from other donors' samples.

This clonotype was detected only a few times. The CDR3 region is CASSPQENYGYTF. CDR3 DNA sequence: TGTGCCAGCAGTCCACAGGAAAACTATGGCTACACCTTC. This chain joins TRBV25-1 and TRBJ1-2; D might be TRBD1 (5 bases). Trimming left V 5 bases short and J 2 bases short, with 9 bases between. The CDR3 covers 13 residues. The germline gives CDR1 MGHDK, CDR2 SYGVNS.

In its sample, this clonotype was seen a few times. J is TRBJ1-1 and V is TRBV7-2; a possible D gene is TRBD1 (6 bases). The CDR3 loop spans 14 amino acids. Trimming removed 2 bases from V and 4 bases from J, with 11 bases in between. Per germline, CDR1 SGHTA and CDR2 FQGNSA. CDR3 residues: CASSLIGQTTEAFF. The CDR3 DNA sequence: TGTGCCAGCAGCTTAATCGGACAGACCACTGAAGCTTTCTTT. The variable domain in full, completed from reference TRBV7-2 and TRBJ1-1, reads GAGVSQSPSNKVTEKGKDVELRCDPISGHTALYWYRQSLGQGLEFLIYFQGNSAPDKSGLPSDRFSAERTGGSVSTLTIQRTQQEDSAVYLCASSLIGQTTEAFFGQGTRLTVV.

The chain recombines TRBV2 with TRBJ2-7, with D tentatively TRBD2 (5 bases). Trimming removed 8 bases from V and 2 bases from J, with 16 bases in between. This CDR3 has 14 residues. Germline loops: CDR1 SNHLY, CDR2 FYNNEI. The CDR3 coding sequence is TGTGCCAGCCGACCGGGAAAAGTCACCTACGAGCAGTACTTC. Its protein product is CASRPGKVTYEQYF.

This clonotype was seen a single time. This sequence joins TRBV20-1 and TRBJ1-2; D uncertain. The ends were cut back, 0 bases at V and 12 bases at J, with 14 bases in the middle. Germline V gene lookup returns CDR1 DFQATT and CDR2 SNEGSKA (reference sequence). The CDR3 loop spans 12 amino acids. This chain's CDR3 is CSARDVKAEHTF. The DNA for the CDR3 is TGCAGTGCTAGAGATGTAAAGGCTGAACACACCTTC.

The J gene is TRBJ2-2, the V gene TRBV24-1; 13 bases line up with TRBD2. Germline assignment: CDR1 KGHDR and CDR2 SFDVKD. The CDR3 is 19 amino acids. The trim removed 7 bases at V and 6 bases at J, leaving 16 bases unmatched. This CDR3 reads CATSKQRLGTSGISGELFF. CDR3 sequence (DNA): TGTGCCACCAGCAAACAAAGACTTGGGACTAGCGGGATCTCCGGGGAGCTGTTTTTT.

This sequence joins TRBV5-4 and TRBJ2-7; D not resolved. Germline CDR1 reads SGHNT; CDR2 reads YYREEE (reference sequence). V was pared by 4 bases and J by 3 bases, with 14 bases between. The CDR3 has 14 amino acids. The CDR3 DNA is TGTGCCAGCAGCGGTCCTTTTAGCAGCTACGAGCAGTACTTC. Its translation is CASSGPFSSYEQYF.

In this sample, this clonotype turned up a few times. The chain has TRBV12-3 or TRBV12-4 and TRBJ1-5; TRBD1 is a possible D gene (6 bases). The CDR3 totals 14 residues. The ends were cut back, 5 bases at V and 5 bases at J, with 13 bases in the middle. The CDR3 loop is CASSPLDSYQPQHF. In DNA form, the CDR3 reads TGTGCCAGCAGTCCCTTGGACAGTTATCAGCCCCAGCATTTT.

This clonotype has ten or more counts. The chain couples TRBV20-1 to TRBJ2-3; 11 bases fit TRBD2. Germline values: CDR1 DFQATT, CDR2 SNEGSKA (reference sequence). Trimming took 6 bases from V and 4 from J; bases not matched to a gene: 6. The CDR3 length is 14 residues. DNA of the CDR3: TGCAGTGCCATGGGACTAGCGGTCCCAGATACGCAGTATTTT. Translated, it gives CSAMGLAVPDTQYF.

As concerns this clonotype: A junction end diverges from the germline sequence, so it may reflect a read error. V is TRBV20-1 and J is TRBJ2-3, with D perhaps TRBD2 (6 bases). Per the germline V gene, CDR1 is DFQATT and CDR2 is SNEGSKA (reference sequence). CDR3 size: 15 residues. The CDR3 sequence: CSSSYREPPTDTQYF. The CDR3 DNA reads as TGCAGTTCTAGTTATCGGGAGCCCCCCACAGATACGCAGTATTTT.

There are a few counts of this clonotype. The chain recombines TRBV30 with TRBJ2-6, with 8 bases that match TRBD1. The germline V gene has CDR1 GTSNPN and CDR2 SVGIG (reference sequence). CDR3 length: 17 residues. The V gene end was trimmed by 3 bases and the J gene end by 1 base; junction bases not matched to a gene: 8. The CDR3 DNA sequence: TGTGCCTGGAGCCGGGACAGGCGGTTATCTGGGGCCAACGTCCTGACTTTC. Its translation is CAWSRDRRLSGANVLTF. The full variable domain, with the rest looked up from reference TRBV30 and TRBJ2-6, is SQTIHQWPATLVQPVGSPLSLECTVEGTSNPNLYWYRQAAGRGLQLLFYSVGIGQISSEVPQNLSASRPQDRQFILSSKKLLLSDSGFYLCAWSRDRRLSGANVLTFGAGSRLTVL.

The table lists this clonotype with many counts. The chain carries TRBV12-3 or TRBV12-4 and TRBJ1-5; D gene uncertain. There are 15 residues in the CDR3. With 6 bases removed from V and 6 bases from J, the gap between germline ends came to 18 bases. The CDR3 region is CASSPSPVRVQPQHF. The CDR3, as DNA: TGTGCCAGCAGCCCTAGCCCCGTGAGGGTTCAGCCCCAGCATTTT.

The chain carries TRBV12-3 or TRBV12-4 and TRBJ2-7; D gene unclear. The CDR3 sequence is 13 residues long. Between the trimmed V and J ends, which lost 6 bases and 4 bases, there was a span of 13 bases. CDR3 in amino acids: CASSPPPVYEQYF. In DNA form, the CDR3 reads TGTGCCAGCAGCCCCCCCCCTGTGTACGAGCAGTACTTC.

The V gene is TRBV6-2 or TRBV6-3, the J gene TRBJ2-5, with a possible D match to TRBD2 (6 bases). With 2 bases removed from V and 2 bases from J, the gap between germline ends came to 21 bases. This CDR3 is built from 18 residues. The germline V gene encodes CDR1 MNHEY and CDR2 SVGEGT. This CDR3 is CASSYPSRPGLQQETQYF. DNA for the CDR3: TGTGCCAGCAGTTACCCTAGTCGACCGGGACTCCAGCAAGAGACCCAGTACTTC.

The chain has TRBV19 and TRBJ1-5, with D possibly matching TRBD1 (5 bases). This CDR3 contains 16 residues. Deletions cut 3 bases from V and 3 bases from J, with 15 bases between. CDR1 and CDR2 from the germline V gene are LNHDA and SQIVND (reference sequence). The CDR3 loop is CASSIRQGGVNQPQHF. The CDR3 region has the DNA TGTGCCAGTAGTATTCGGCAGGGAGGGGTCAATCAGCCCCAGCATTTT.

The chain employs TRBV7-6 and TRBJ2-1, with 12 positions matching TRBD2. The trim removed 2 bases at V and 5 bases at J, leaving 10 bases unmatched. Germline loops: CDR1 SGHVS, CDR2 FNYEAQ. This CDR3 region has 18 residues. DNA for the CDR3: TGTGCCAGCAGCTTACAGACAACTAGCGGGAGGTACAACAATGAGCAGTTCTTC. The encoded protein is CASSLQTTSGRYNNEQFF.

The V call is TRBV11-2, the J call TRBJ2-7, with D unresolved. Trimming removed 6 bases from V and 1 base from J, with 13 bases in between. Germline V gene sequence: CDR1 SGHAT, CDR2 FQNNGV. The CDR3 has 14 amino acids. The CDR3: CASRRIGSSYEQYF. CDR3 coding DNA: TGTGCCAGCAGACGGATCGGGTCTTCCTACGAGCAGTACTTC.

This chain links TRBV20-1 with TRBJ1-1, with D uncertain. V was clipped by 3 bases and J by 1 base, with 6 bases between them. This CDR3 is 12 amino acids long. CDR1 and CDR2 from the germline V gene are DFQATT and SNEGSKA (reference sequence). CDR3 bases: TGCAGTGCTAGCCCTGGGAACACTGAAGCTTTCTTT. It encodes CSASPGNTEAFF.

This clonotype was seen more than once but under ten times. The chain couples TRBV6-5 to TRBJ1-2; no definite D call. V gave up 6 bases and J gave up 0 bases, with 5 bases separating them. The CDR3 has 12 residues. Germline V CDR1 and CDR2: MNHEY, SVGAGI. Here the CDR3 DNA reads TGTGCCAGCAGCGCAGCTAACTATGGCTACACCTTC. Residues: CASSAANYGYTF.

This clonotype has just a few counts. This chain connects TRBV12-3 or TRBV12-4 to TRBJ1-2; D may be TRBD1 (5 bases). This CDR3 is 12 amino acids long. V dropped 5 bases and J dropped 8 bases, with 12 bases sitting between them. The CDR3 DNA reads TGTGCCAGCAGTCCCCGACAGAGCGGCTACACCTTC. This codes for CASSPRQSGYTF.

This chain connects TRBV5-1 to TRBJ2-7; D is undetermined. V was cut by 0 bases and J by 5 bases, with 18 bases left in between. The CDR3 is 16 amino acids. The V gene's germline CDR1 is SGHRS and CDR2 YFSETQ. The CDR3 DNA sequence: TGCGCCAGCAGCTTGGATGGCCAAGCAATAGGGAACGAGCAGTACTTC. Its translation: CASSLDGQAIGNEQYF.

The chain carries TRBV28 and TRBJ1-2; D may be TRBD1 (5 bases). Germline CDR1 MDHEN, CDR2 SYDVKM. V lost 6 bases and J 8 bases, leaving 19 bases between the germline ends. CDR3 length equals 14 residues. CDR3 sequence (DNA): TGTGCCAGCAGCCTAGACGGGACTGCAAGGGGCTACACCTTC. It translates to CASSLDGTARGYTF.

This clonotype was counted ten times or more. The chain couples TRBV7-2 to TRBJ2-7, with D perhaps TRBD1 or TRBD2 (6 bases each). The CDR3 has 15 residues. V lost 5 bases to trimming and J lost 2 bases, with 16 bases between them. CDR1 is SGHTA and CDR2 is FQGNSA in the germline V gene. The CDR3 nucleotides are TGTGCCAGCAGCCCCCTGCGTAGGGGGGCCTACGAGCAGTACTTC. Amino acids: CASSPLRRGAYEQYF.

This clonotype has a handful of counts. The CDR3 DNA reads TGTGCCAGCAGTCAACAGGGGGGCGCGTACGAGCAGTACTTC. As protein: CASSQQGGAYEQYF. This chain joins TRBV6-1 and TRBJ2-7, with 8 positions matching TRBD1. Germline V gene lookup returns CDR1 MNHNS and CDR2 SASEGT. J was trimmed by 4 bases and V by 5 bases; bases with no gene match: 7. The CDR3 sequence is 14 residues long.

CDR3 loop: CSASKPTGRYYEQYF. Here the CDR3 DNA reads TGCAGTGCTAGTAAGCCCACAGGACGCTACTACGAGCAGTACTTC. The gene calls are TRBV20-1 and TRBJ2-7; D perhaps matches TRBD1 (5 bases). CDR3 length: 15 amino acids. The V end was cut by 3 bases, the J end by 3 bases, with 18 bases between. Germline CDR1 is DFQATT and CDR2 is SNEGSKA (reference sequence).

This clonotype came up a few times. The CDR3 spells CASSFPGEQYF. In DNA, the CDR3 is TGTGCCAGCAGTTTCCCCGGGGAGCAGTACTTC. V and J are TRBV28 and TRBJ2-7; D uncertain. The CDR3 is 11 residues long. The V end was cut by 3 bases, the J end by 7 bases, with 7 bases between. Germline CDR1 reads MDHEN; CDR2 reads SYDVKM.

As to this clonotype: Germline and junction disagree at one end, which may indicate a read error. V is TRBV5-5 and J is TRBJ2-5; 7 bases line up with TRBD1. This CDR3 has 17 residues. Looked up from germline, CDR1 is SGHKS and CDR2 is YYEKEE (reference sequence). The CDR3 DNA reads as TGTGCCAGCAGTTTGGGCGGTGTCGTGAAGGGGGCGGAGACCCAGTACTTC. Translation: CASSLGGVVKGAETQYF.

Here the CDR3 reads CASSTSSGYEETQYF. CDR3 in DNA: TGTGCCAGCAGCACATCCTCGGGATATGAAGAGACCCAGTACTTC. This chain joins TRBV27 and TRBJ2-5, with TRBD2 as a possible D gene (5 bases). Germline CDR1 MNHEY, CDR2 SMNVEV (reference sequence). The CDR3 runs 15 residues. V lost 6 bases and J 3 bases, leaving 17 bases between the germline ends.